This entry describes one T cell receptor beta chain. The target antigen is unknown. This sample was taken from a study of cytomegalovirus exposure and HLA in healthy donors. Study-level findings and limits: Productive status was seen about 90% or about 30% of the time for most TCR beta V segments in an earlier analysis.

A multiplex PCR was run with 60 Vbeta primers and 13 Jbeta primers. Clones were sequenced by immunoSEQ multiplex PCR, and TCRdb holds only the in-frame ones, with some missing. The sample holds fewer than 200,000 clones, around 90% seen once. Germline V CDR1 and CDR2: ENHRY, SYGVKD. The V and J ends lost 3 bases and 9 bases respectively, with 12 bases between them. This CDR3 contains 13 residues. J is TRBJ2-1 and V is TRBV10-3, with D tentatively TRBD2 (6 bases). The material sequenced was PBMCs. This receptor was taken from a boy aged 2-15 years in good health and CMV-seronegative. The CDR3 loop is CAISDDVGGEQFF. CDR3 coding DNA: TGTGCCATCAGTGATGACGTGGGAGGTGAGCAGTTCTTC.